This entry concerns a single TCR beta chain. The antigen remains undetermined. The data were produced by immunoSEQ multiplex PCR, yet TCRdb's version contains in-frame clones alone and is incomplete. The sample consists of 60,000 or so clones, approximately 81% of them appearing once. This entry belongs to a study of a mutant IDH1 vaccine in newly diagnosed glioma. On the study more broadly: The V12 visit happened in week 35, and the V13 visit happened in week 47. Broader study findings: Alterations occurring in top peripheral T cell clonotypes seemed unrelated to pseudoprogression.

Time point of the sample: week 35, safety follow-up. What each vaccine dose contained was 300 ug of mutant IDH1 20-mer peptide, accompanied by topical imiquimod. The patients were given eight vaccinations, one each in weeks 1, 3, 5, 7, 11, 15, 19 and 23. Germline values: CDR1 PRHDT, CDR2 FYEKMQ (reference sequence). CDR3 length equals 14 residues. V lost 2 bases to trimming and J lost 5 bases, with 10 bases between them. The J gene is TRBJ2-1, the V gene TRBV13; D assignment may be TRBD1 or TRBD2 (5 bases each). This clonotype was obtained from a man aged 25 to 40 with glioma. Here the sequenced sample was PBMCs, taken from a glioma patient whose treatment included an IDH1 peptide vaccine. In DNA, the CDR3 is TGTGCCAGCAGCTTACGGGGCTATGACAATGAGCAGTTCTTC. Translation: CASSLRGYDNEQFF.